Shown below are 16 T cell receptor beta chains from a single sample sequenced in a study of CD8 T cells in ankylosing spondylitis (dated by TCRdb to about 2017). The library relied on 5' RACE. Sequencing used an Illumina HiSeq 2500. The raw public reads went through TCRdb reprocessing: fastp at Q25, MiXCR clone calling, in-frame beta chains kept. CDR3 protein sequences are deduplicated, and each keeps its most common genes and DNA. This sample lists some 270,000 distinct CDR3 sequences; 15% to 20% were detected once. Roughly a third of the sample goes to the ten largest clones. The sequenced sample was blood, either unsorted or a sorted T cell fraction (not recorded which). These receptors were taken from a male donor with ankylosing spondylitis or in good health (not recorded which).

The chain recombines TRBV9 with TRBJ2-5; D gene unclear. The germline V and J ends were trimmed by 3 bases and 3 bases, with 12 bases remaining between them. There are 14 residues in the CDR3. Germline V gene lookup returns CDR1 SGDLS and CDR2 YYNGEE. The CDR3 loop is CASSARVGKETQYF. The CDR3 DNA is TGTGCCAGCAGCGCACGAGTGGGGAAAGAGACCCAGTACTTC. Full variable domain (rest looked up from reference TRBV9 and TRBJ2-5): DSGVTQTPKHLITATGQRVTLRCSPRSGDLSVYWYQQSLDQGLQFLIQYYNGEERAKGNILERFSAQQFPDLHSELNLSSLELGDSALYFCASSARVGKETQYFGPGTRLLVL.

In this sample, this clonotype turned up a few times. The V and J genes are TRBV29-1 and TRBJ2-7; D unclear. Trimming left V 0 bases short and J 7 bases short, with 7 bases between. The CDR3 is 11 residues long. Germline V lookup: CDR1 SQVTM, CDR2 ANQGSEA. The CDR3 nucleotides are TGCAGCGTTGAAGACTGGGAAGAGCAGTACTTC. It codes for CSVEDWEEQYF.

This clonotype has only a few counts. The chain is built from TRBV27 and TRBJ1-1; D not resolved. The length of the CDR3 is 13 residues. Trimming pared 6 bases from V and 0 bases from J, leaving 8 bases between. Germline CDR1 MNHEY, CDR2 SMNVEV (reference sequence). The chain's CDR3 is CASRTSLNTEAFF. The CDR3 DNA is TGTGCCAGCAGGACTTCCTTGAACACTGAAGCTTTCTTT.

The DNA for the CDR3 is TGTGCCAGCAGCCAAGGGACTAGCGGGAGTCCCAGCTCCTACGAGCAGTACTTC. This codes for CASSQGTSGSPSSYEQYF. The chain links TRBV7-6 to TRBJ2-7; 14 bases map to TRBD2. V lost 5 bases to trimming and J lost 0 bases; unmatched junction nucleotides: 9. The CDR3 covers 18 residues. Germline V gene data show CDR1 as SGHVS and CDR2 as FNYEAQ.

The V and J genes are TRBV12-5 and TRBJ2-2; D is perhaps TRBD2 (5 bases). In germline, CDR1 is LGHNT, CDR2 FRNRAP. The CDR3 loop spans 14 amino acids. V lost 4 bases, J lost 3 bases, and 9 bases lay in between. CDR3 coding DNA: TGTGCTAGTGGTTCCGCCGGGGACACCGGGGAGCTGTTTTTT. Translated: CASGSAGDTGELFF.

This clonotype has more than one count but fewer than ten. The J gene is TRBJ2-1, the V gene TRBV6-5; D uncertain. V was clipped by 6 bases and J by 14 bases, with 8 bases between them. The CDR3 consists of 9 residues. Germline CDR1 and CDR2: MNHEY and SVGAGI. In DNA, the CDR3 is TGTGCCAGCAGGAGCTTGAAGTTCTTC. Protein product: CASRSLKFF.

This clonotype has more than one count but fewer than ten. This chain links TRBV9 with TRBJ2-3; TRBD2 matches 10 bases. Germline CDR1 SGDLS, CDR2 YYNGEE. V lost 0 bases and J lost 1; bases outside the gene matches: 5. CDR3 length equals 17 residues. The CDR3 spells CASSVDGTSDRTDTQYF. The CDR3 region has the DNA TGTGCCAGCAGCGTAGACGGGACTAGCGACCGCACAGATACGCAGTATTTT.

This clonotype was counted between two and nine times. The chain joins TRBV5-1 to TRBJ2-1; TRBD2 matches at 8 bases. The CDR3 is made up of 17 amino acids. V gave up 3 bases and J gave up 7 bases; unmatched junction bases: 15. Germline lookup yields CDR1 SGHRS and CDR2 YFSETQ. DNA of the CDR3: TGCGCCAGCAGCTACCTATTGGTCTCGGGAGGGCCGAATGAGCAGTTCTTC. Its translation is CASSYLLVSGGPNEQFF.

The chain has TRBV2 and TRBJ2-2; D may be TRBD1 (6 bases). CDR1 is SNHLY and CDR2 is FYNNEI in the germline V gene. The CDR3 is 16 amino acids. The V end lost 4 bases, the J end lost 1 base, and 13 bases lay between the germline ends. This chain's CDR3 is CASSVQGLKNTGELFF. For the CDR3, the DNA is TGTGCCAGCAGTGTGCAGGGGCTAAAGAACACCGGGGAGCTGTTTTTT.

CDR3 nucleotide sequence: TGCGCCAGCAGCATTACTAGCCCCGACGAGCAGTACTTC. Encoded protein: CASSITSPDEQYF. This chain links TRBV5-1 with TRBJ2-7, with a tentative D call TRBD2 (6 bases). The CDR3 consists of 13 residues. Germline CDR1 SGHRS, CDR2 YFSETQ. Trimming left V 4 bases short and J 5 bases short, with 13 bases between. Variable domain in full (rest from reference TRBV5-1 and TRBJ2-7): KAGVTQTPRYLIKTRGQQVTLSCSPISGHRSVSWYQQTPGQGLQFLFEYFSETQRNKGNFPGRFSGRQFSNSRSEMNVSTLELGDSALYLCASSITSPDEQYFGPGTRLTVT.

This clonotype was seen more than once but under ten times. The chain's CDR3 is CSARLEGDTQYF. In DNA form, the CDR3 reads TGCAGCGCCCGACTAGAGGGTGATACGCAGTATTTT. The chain has TRBV29-1 and TRBJ2-3; D may be TRBD2 (6 bases). The CDR3 is 12 amino acids. Germline loops: CDR1 SQVTM, CDR2 ANQGSEA. V was shortened by 7 bases and J by 6 bases, with 14 bases between the two germline ends.

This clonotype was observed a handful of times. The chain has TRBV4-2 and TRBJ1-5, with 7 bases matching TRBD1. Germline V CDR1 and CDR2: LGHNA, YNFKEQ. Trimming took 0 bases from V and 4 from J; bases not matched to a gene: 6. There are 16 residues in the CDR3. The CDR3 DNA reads TGTGCCAGCAGCCAAGAGCAGGGGGGGGGGAATCAGCCCCAGCATTTT. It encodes CASSQEQGGGNQPQHF.

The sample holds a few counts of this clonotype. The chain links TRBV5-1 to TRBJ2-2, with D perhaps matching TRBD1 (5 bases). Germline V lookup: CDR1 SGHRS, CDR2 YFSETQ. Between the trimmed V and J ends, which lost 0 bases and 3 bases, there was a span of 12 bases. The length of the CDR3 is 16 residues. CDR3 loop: CASSLAAGSYTGELFF. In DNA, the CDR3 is TGCGCCAGCAGCTTGGCGGCAGGGTCCTACACCGGGGAGCTGTTTTTT.

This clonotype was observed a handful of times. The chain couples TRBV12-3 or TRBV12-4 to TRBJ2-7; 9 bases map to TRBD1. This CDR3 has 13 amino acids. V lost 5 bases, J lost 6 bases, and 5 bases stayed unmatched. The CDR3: CASSPQGASEQYF. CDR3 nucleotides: TGTGCCAGCAGTCCACAGGGGGCTAGCGAGCAGTACTTC.

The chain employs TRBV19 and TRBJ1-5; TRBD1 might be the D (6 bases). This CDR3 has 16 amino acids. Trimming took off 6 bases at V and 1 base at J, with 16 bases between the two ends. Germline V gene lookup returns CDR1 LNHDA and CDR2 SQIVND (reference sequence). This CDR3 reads CASSSEGGGSNQPQHF. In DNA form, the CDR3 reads TGTGCCAGTAGCTCCGAGGGGGGAGGCAGCAATCAGCCCCAGCATTTT.

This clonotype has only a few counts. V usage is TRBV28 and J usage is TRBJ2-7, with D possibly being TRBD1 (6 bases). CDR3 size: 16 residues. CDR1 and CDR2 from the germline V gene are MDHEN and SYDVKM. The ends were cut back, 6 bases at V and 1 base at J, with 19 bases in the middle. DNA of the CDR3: TGTGCCAGCAGGAAGATCTGGGACACCAAATCCTACGAGCAGTACTTC. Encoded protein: CASRKIWDTKSYEQYF.